These T cell receptor beta chains were read from a single sample in a study of cytomegalovirus exposure and HLA in healthy donors. TCRdb keeps only in-frame clones here, not all; method: immunoSEQ multiplex PCR. The profile shows under 50,000 clones, over 85% of them singletons. Sample: PBMCs. These receptors originate from a woman under 30 in good health and CMV-seronegative. Each CDR3 is given with its conserved first and last residue. The D gene is left open where the match is weak. Not every row has a clone size; where given, it reads once, few, many or a size class.

d_gene	v_gene	j_gene	abundance	CDR3aa	CDR3nt
TRBD2	TRBV6-1	TRBJ2-3	few	CASSALAGADTQYF	TGTGCCAGCAGTGCACTAGCGGGGGCAGATACGCAGTATTTT
TRBD1	TRBV28	TRBJ1-4	.	CAVGQGSEKLFF	TGTGCCGTAGGACAGGGTAGTGAAAAACTGTTTTTT
.	TRBV10-1	TRBJ2-2	.	CASSGGIGGELFF	TGCGCCAGCAGTGGCGGGATTGGCGGGGAGCTGTTTTTT
.	TRBV30	TRBJ1-2	.	CAWNEESNYGYTF	TGTGCCTGGAATGAGGAATCTAACTATGGCTACACCTTC
.	TRBV6-5	TRBJ1-3	.	CASKDSTGNTIYF	TGTGCCAGCAAGGACAGCACTGGAAACACCATATATTTT
TRBD2	TRBV7-2	TRBJ2-3	.	CASSLALAGYTDTQYF	TGTGCCAGCAGCTTAGCTCTAGCGGGATACACAGATACGCAGTATTTT
.	TRBV7-9	TRBJ1-2	.	CASSFRGGYGYTF	TGTGCCAGCAGCTTCCGGGGAGGGTATGGCTACACCTTC
TRBD2	TRBV9	TRBJ2-1	once	CASSVAPSGYNEQFF	TGTGCCAGCAGCGTAGCCCCTAGCGGATACAATGAGCAGTTCTTC
.	TRBV5-1	TRBJ2-7	.	CASSFGQLGSEQYF	TGCGCCAGCAGCTTCGGGCAACTCGGGAGCGAGCAGTACTTC
TRBD1	TRBV18	TRBJ2-5	.	CASSPDRGQETQYF	TGTGCCAGCTCACCCGACAGGGGGCAAGAGACCCAGTACTTC
TRBD1	TRBV5-1	TRBJ1-1	.	CASSLDARGTNTEAFF	TGCGCCAGCAGCTTGGACGCCAGGGGGACGAACACTGAAGCTTTCTTT
.	TRBV7-6	TRBJ1-3	.	CASSSPSSSGNTIYF	TGTGCCAGCAGCTCCCCGTCCAGCTCTGGAAACACCATATATTTT
.	TRBV28	TRBJ2-2	.	CASSQLHTGELFF	TGTGCCAGCAGTCAACTCCATACCGGGGAGCTGTTTTTT
.	TRBV28	TRBJ1-2	.	CASSFFPDRHKDGYTF	TGTGCCAGCAGTTTCTTCCCTGACAGGCATAAGGATGGCTACACCTTC
TRBD1	TRBV29-1	TRBJ1-2	.	CSVARGTGEVRSDGYTF	TGCAGCGTTGCCCGAGGGACAGGGGAGGTTCGGTCGGATGGCTACACCTTC
.	TRBV10-3	TRBJ2-7	.	CAISENGGGYEQYF	TGTGCCATCAGTGAGAACGGGGGAGGTTACGAGCAGTACTTC
TRBD1	TRBV25-1	TRBJ2-1	once	CASGQGIMDEQFF	TGTGCCAGCGGACAGGGGATCATGGATGAGCAGTTCTTC
.	TRBV9	TRBJ2-7	.	CASSPMTGSYEQYF	TGTGCCAGCAGTCCGATGACAGGCTCCTACGAGCAGTACTTC
TRBD2	TRBV6-4	TRBJ2-1	.	CASSDQRGDYNEQFF	TGTGCCAGCAGTGATCAGCGGGGGGACTACAATGAGCAGTTCTTC
.	TRBV9	TRBJ2-3	.	CASSVYPSTDTQYF	TGTGCCAGCAGCGTCTATCCTAGCACAGATACGCAGTATTTT
TRBD1	TRBV28	TRBJ1-2	once	CASGTALFSNYGYTF	TGTGCAAGCGGGACAGCTCTATTCTCTAACTATGGCTACACCTTC
TRBD1	TRBV6-6	TRBJ2-2	once	CASSSDRVDTGELFF	TGTGCCAGCAGTTCCGACAGGGTTGACACCGGGGAGCTGTTTTTT
.	TRBV27	TRBJ2-7	few	CASSFSSDYEQYF	TGTGCCAGCAGTTTCTCTAGCGACTACGAGCAGTACTTC
.	TRBV5-5	TRBJ2-6	.	CASSLAGAGANVLTF	TGTGCCAGCAGCTTGGCGGGGGCTGGGGCCAACGTCCTGACTTTC
.	TRBV7-9	TRBJ2-3	.	CASSFGGGTDTQYF	TGTGCCAGCAGCTTTGGGGGCGGCACAGATACGCAGTATTTT
TRBD2	TRBV5-4	TRBJ2-7	.	CASSFGMGGEQYF	TGTGCCAGCAGCTTCGGGATGGGGGGGGAGCAGTACTTC
.	TRBV11-2	TRBJ2-7	.	CASSSRERGTGSRQYF	TGTGCCAGCAGCTCCCGGGAGCGGGGGACAGGGAGTAGGCAGTACTTC
.	TRBV30	TRBJ1-5	.	CAWEGGRNQPQHF	TGTGCCTGGGAGGGAGGACGGAATCAGCCCCAGCATTTT
TRBD2	TRBV2	TRBJ2-7	.	CASNPKPPSSGAFEQYF	TGTGCCAGCAATCCCAAGCCCCCCTCTAGCGGGGCCTTCGAGCAGTACTTC
TRBD1	TRBV28	TRBJ2-5	.	CASSDQFTGTGETQYF	TGTGCCAGCAGCGACCAATTTACCGGGACAGGAGAGACCCAGTACTTC
TRBD2	TRBV6-4	TRBJ2-1	.	CASSTTSGGYNEQFF	TGTGCCAGCAGTACGACTAGCGGGGGGTACAATGAGCAGTTCTTC
TRBD1	TRBV5-5	TRBJ1-2	.	CASSRDRDGYTF	TGTGCCAGCAGCAGGGACAGGGACGGCTACACCTTC
TRBD1	TRBV5-1	TRBJ2-5	.	CASSSTGIQYF	TGCGCCAGCAGCTCGACAGGGATCCAGTACTTC
TRBD2	TRBV5-8	TRBJ2-1	.	CASSFPLGREAGNEQFF	TGTGCCAGCAGCTTCCCGCTAGGTCGGGAGGCCGGCAATGAGCAGTTCTTC
TRBD1	TRBV27	TRBJ2-7	.	CASSPHTDRVPPYEQYF	TGTGCCAGCAGTCCCCATACCGACAGGGTCCCCCCCTACGAGCAGTACTTC
TRBD1	TRBV4-2	TRBJ1-1	.	CASSPHSRDRGSTEAFF	TGTGCCAGCAGCCCTCACTCCAGGGACAGGGGGTCCACTGAAGCTTTCTTT
.	TRBV27	TRBJ1-5	.	CASTAQGGGNQPQHF	TGTGCCAGCACCGCACAGGGTGGGGGCAATCAGCCCCAGCATTTT
.	TRBV18	TRBJ2-2	.	CASSPLGLDTGELFF	TGTGCCAGCTCACCTCTGGGCTTGGACACCGGGGAGCTGTTTTTT
TRBD2	TRBV11-2	TRBJ2-7	.	CASSLEAGDLYEQYF	TGTGCCAGCAGCTTAGAGGCGGGGGACCTCTACGAGCAGTACTTC
.	TRBV29-1	TRBJ1-2	.	CSVSGISWGYTF	TGCAGCGTTTCCGGGATTTCCTGGGGCTACACCTTC
.	TRBV2	TRBJ2-1	.	CASNRPTSDEQFF	TGTGCCAGCAACCGCCCGACTAGTGACGAGCAGTTCTTC
TRBD1	TRBV4-2	TRBJ1-3	.	CASSQETGSILNTIYF	TGTGCCAGCAGCCAAGAGACAGGGTCTATCTTGAACACCATATATTTT
.	TRBV28	TRBJ2-1	.	CASSPGDSSYNEQFF	TGTGCCAGCAGCCCGGGAGACAGCTCCTACAATGAGCAGTTCTTC
TRBD2	TRBV28	TRBJ2-3	.	CASNQRGGRGGTQYF	TGTGCCAGCAATCAGCGGGGGGGCCGAGGAGGTACGCAGTATTTT
TRBD1	TRBV2	TRBJ1-2	.	CASRKGQGAYGYTF	TGTGCCAGCAGGAAAGGACAGGGGGCCTATGGCTACACCTTC
TRBD1	TRBV5-4	TRBJ2-1	.	CASRLGQGVKFF	TGTGCCAGCAGACTCGGACAGGGGGTAAAGTTCTTC
.	TRBV2	TRBJ2-3	.	CASSELGASDTQYF	TGTGCCAGCAGTGAGTTAGGAGCGTCAGATACGCAGTATTTT
TRBD1	TRBV27	TRBJ2-7	.	CASSKTGNYEQYF	TGTGCCAGCAGCAAGACAGGGAACTACGAGCAGTACTTC
.	TRBV28	TRBJ1-2	once	CASSLYRYYGYTF	TGTGCCAGCAGTTTATACAGGTACTATGGCTACACCTTC